This T cell receptor (beta chain) was captured in a study of blood T cell repertoires in COVID-19. For the study at large: PBMCs, B-cell-depleted T cells, or T cells provided the cDNA or gDNA that made up the material.

The repertoire was sequenced with immunoSEQ multiplex PCR; TCRdb's copy has only in-frame clones and lacks some. The sample has roughly 320,000 clones, 65% to 90% seen once. Germline V CDR1 and CDR2: LGHDT, YNNKEL (reference sequence). V trimming: 1 base; J trimming: 4 bases; junction bases outside the gene matches: 5. The CDR3 runs 15 residues. This clone was counted only a few times. This sequence was found in a man younger than 45 who had recovered from COVID-19. Sequenced material: PBMCs or T cells enriched from blood (not recorded which). V and J are TRBV3-1 (or the pseudogene TRBV3-2) and TRBJ2-5, with 8 bases fitting TRBD2. CDR3 coding DNA: TGTGCCAGCAGCCAAGGCATCGGGGGGGCAGAGACCCAGTACTTC. This encodes CASSQGIGGAETQYF.